This entry is about one TCR beta chain. Antigen unknown. Measured with immunoSEQ multiplex PCR; TCRdb has only the in-frame clones, and not every one. The data contain about 32,000 clones, under 90% of them singletons. This sample was included in a study of OX40 agonist ivuxolimab in advanced cancers. Study information: Administration of intravenous ivuxolimab to patients occurred every 2 weeks at 0.01 to 10 mg/kg. Three patients had partial responses: one hepatocellular carcinoma, two cutaneous melanoma. Findings and limits, study-wide: The expanded peripheral T cells' antigen specificity was not determined. Normalized expansion of T-cell clones was also low for some nonresponders.

This CDR3 spans 14 amino acids. Looked up from germline, CDR1 is SNHLY and CDR2 is FYNNEI. The germline V and J ends were trimmed by 7 bases and 5 bases, with 17 bases remaining between them. The material sequenced was CD4+ or CD8+ T cells sorted from blood, taken in a trial of the OX40 agonist ivuxolimab. The chain joins TRBV2 to TRBJ1-2; a weak D match, TRBD1 (5 bases). This receptor was obtained from an adult with an advanced solid tumor such as melanoma, head and neck, liver or kidney cancer. The CDR3 region is CASTQVGLGYGYTF. CDR3 coding DNA: TGTGCCAGCACACAAGTGGGGCTAGGATATGGCTACACCTTC.